This TCR beta chain was captured in a study of blood T cell repertoires in COVID-19. About the study: In each case, the material was cDNA or gDNA derived from T cells, B-cell-depleted T cells, or PBMCs.

This clone came up once. The CDR3 length is 19 residues. Using immunoSEQ multiplex PCR, the repertoire was profiled, and TCRdb retains in-frame clones only, with some absent. The sample shows roughly 670,000 clones, about 87% of them seen only once. The J gene is TRBJ1-5, the V gene TRBV21-1; the table calls TRBD1, which could not be checked here. TRBV21-1 is classified as a pseudogene. The sample was peripheral blood. The TCR was taken from a woman aged 18-29 years with acute or convalescent COVID-19. The chain's CDR3 is CASSKTFPGAAYSNQPQHF. CDR3 in DNA: TGTGCCAGCAGCAAAACCTTCCCAGGGGCGGCGTATAGCAATCAGCCCCAGCATTTT.